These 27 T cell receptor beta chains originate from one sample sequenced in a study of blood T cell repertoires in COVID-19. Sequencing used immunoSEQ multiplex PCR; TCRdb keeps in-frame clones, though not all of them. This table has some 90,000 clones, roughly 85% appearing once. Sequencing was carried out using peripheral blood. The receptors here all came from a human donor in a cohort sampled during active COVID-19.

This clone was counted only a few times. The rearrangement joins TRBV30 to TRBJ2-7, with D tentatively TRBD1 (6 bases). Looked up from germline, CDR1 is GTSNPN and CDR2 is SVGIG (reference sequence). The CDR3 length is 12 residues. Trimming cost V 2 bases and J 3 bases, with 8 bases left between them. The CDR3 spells CAWSRDNYEQYF. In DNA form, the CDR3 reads TGTGCCTGGAGTAGGGACAACTACGAGCAGTACTTC.

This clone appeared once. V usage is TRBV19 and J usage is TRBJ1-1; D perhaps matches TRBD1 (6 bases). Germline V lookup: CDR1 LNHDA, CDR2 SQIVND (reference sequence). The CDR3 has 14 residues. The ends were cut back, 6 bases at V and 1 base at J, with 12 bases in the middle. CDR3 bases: TGTGCCAGTAGCGACAGGAAGACGAACACTGAAGCTTTCTTT. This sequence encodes CASSDRKTNTEAFF.

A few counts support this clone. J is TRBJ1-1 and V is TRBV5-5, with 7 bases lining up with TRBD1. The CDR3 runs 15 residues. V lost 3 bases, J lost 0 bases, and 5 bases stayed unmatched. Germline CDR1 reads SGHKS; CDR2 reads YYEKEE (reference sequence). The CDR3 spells CASSYTGTVNTEAFF. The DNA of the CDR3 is TGTGCCAGCAGCTATACCGGGACAGTGAACACTGAAGCTTTCTTT.

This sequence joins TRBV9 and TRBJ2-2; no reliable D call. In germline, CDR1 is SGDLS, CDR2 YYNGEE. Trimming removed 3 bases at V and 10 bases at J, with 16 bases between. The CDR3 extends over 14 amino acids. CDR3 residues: CASSANLGSSELFF. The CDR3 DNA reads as TGTGCCAGCAGCGCCAATCTCGGGTCTTCGGAGCTGTTTTTT.

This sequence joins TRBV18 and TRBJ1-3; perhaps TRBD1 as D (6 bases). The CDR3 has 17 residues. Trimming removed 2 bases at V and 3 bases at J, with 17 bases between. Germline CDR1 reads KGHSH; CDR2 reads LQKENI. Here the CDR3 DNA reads TGTGCCAGCTCACCAAGATCCTCAGGGGCTAGTGGAAACACCATATATTTT. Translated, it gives CASSPRSSGASGNTIYF.

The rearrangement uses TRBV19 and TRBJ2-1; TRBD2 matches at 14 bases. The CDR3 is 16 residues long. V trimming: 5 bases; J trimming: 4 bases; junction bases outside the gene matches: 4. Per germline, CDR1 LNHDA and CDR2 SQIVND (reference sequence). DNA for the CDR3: TGTGCCAGTAGTCCCGGACTAGCGGGAGGTTACAATGAGCAGTTCTTC. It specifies CASSPGLAGGYNEQFF.

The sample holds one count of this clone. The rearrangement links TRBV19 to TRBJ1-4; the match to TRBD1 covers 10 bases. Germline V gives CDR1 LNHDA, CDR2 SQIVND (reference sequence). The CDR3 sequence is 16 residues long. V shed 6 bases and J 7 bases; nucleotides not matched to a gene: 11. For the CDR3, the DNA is TGTGCCAGTAGCGGATCCGGGACAGGGGTGGCTGAAAAACTGTTTTTT. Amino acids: CASSGSGTGVAEKLFF.

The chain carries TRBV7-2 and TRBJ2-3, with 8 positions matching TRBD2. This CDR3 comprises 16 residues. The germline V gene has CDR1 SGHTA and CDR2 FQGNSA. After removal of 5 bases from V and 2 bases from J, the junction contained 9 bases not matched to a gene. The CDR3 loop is CASSPAGGGHTDTQYF. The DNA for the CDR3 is TGTGCCAGCAGCCCAGCCGGCGGGGGGCACACAGATACGCAGTATTTT.

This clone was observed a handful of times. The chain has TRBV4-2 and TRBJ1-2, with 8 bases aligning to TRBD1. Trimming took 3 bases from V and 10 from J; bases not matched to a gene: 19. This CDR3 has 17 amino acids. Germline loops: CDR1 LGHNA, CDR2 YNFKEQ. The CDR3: CASSHSGQVRSEQAYTF. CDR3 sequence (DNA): TGTGCCAGCAGCCACTCGGGACAGGTTCGCTCTGAGCAGGCCTACACCTTC.

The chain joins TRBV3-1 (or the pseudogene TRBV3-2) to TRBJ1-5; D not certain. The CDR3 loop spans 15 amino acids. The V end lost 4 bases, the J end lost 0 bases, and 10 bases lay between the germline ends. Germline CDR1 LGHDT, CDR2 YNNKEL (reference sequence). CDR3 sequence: CASSLRGVSNQPQHF. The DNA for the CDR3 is TGTGCCAGCAGCCTGCGCGGGGTTAGCAATCAGCCCCAGCATTTT.

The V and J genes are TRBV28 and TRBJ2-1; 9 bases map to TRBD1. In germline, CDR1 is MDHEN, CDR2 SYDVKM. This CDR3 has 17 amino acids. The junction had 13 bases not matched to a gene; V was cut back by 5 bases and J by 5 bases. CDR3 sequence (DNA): TGTGCCAGCAGTCCCGGGCCGGGACAGGGTAGGGACAATGAGCAGTTCTTC. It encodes CASSPGPGQGRDNEQFF. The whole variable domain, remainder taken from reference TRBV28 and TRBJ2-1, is DVKVTQSSRYLVKRTGEKVFLECVQDMDHENMFWYRQDPGLGLRLIYFSYDVKMKEKGDIPEGYSVSREKKERFSLILESASTNQTSMYLCASSPGPGQGRDNEQFFGPGTRLTVL.

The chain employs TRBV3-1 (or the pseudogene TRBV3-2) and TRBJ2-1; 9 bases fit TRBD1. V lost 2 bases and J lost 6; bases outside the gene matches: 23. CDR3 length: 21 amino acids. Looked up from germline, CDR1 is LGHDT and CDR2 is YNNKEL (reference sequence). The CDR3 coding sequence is TGTGCCAGCAGCCAAACCCCGGCGGCCGCGCTGGGACAGGGTAGTTCCAATGAGCAGTTCTTC. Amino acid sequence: CASSQTPAAALGQGSSNEQFF.

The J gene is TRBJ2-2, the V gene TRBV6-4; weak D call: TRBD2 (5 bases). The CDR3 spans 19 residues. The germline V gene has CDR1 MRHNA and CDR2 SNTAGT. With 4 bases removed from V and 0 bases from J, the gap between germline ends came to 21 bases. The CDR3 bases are TGTGCCAGCAGTGCAGAACTAGGAGGTTGGCTCACGAACACCGGGGAGCTGTTTTTT. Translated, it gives CASSAELGGWLTNTGELFF.

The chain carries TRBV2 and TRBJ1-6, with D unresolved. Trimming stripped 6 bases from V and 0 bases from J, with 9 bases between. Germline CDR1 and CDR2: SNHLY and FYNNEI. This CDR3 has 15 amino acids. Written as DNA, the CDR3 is TGTGCCAGCAGACGGGAGAGCTCCTATAATTCACCCCTCCACTTT. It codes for CASRRESSYNSPLHF.

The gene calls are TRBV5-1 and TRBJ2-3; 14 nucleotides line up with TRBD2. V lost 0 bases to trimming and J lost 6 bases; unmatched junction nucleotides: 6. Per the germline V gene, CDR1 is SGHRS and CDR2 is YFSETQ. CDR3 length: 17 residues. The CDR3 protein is CASSLAGTSGGSDTQYF. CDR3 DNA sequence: TGCGCCAGCAGCTTGGCCGGGACTAGCGGGGGCTCGGATACGCAGTATTTT.

This chain's CDR3 is CASSDSSGTYEQYF. The CDR3 DNA sequence: TGTGCCAGTAGCGACTCGAGCGGCACCTACGAGCAGTACTTC. This rearrangement joins TRBV19 to TRBJ2-7, with TRBD2 as a possible D gene (5 bases). Germline loops: CDR1 LNHDA, CDR2 SQIVND (reference sequence). This CDR3 is built from 14 residues. The germline V and J ends were trimmed by 6 bases and 2 bases, with 14 bases remaining between them.

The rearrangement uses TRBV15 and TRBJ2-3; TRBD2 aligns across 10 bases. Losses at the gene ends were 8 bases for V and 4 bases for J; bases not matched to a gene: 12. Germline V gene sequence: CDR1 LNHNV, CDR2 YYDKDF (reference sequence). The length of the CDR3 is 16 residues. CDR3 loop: CATGGGLAGVPDTQYF. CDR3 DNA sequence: TGTGCCACCGGCGGAGGGCTAGCGGGAGTCCCAGATACGCAGTATTTT.

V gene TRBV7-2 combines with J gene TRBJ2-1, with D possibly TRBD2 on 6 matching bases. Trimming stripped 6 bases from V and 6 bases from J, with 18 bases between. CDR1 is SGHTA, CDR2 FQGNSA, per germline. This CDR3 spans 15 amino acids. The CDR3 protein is CASRSGTSNVNEQFF. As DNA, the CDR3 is TGTGCCAGCAGAAGTGGGACTTCCAATGTCAATGAGCAGTTCTTC.

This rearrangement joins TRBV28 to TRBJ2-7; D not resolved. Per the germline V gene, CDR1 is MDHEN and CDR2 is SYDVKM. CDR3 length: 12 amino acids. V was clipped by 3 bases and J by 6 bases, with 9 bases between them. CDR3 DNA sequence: TGTGCCAGCAGTTTTTCGGGTCGCGAGCAGTACTTC. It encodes CASSFSGREQYF.

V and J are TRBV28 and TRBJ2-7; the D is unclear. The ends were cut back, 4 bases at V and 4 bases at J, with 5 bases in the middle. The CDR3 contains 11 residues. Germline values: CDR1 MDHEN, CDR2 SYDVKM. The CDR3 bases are TGTGCCAGCAGTTCTAAATACGAGCAGTACTTC. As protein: CASSSKYEQYF.

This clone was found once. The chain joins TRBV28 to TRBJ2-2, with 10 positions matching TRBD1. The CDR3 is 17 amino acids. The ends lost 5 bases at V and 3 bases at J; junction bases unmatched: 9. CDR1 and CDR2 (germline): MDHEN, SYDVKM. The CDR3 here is CASSTPGTGAYTGELFF. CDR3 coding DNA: TGTGCCAGCAGTACCCCCGGGACAGGGGCCTACACCGGGGAGCTGTTTTTT.

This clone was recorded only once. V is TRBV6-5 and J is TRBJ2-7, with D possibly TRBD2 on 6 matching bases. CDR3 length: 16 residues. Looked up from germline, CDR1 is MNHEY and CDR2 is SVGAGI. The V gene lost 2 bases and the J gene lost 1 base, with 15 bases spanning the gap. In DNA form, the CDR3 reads TGTGCCAGCAGTTACGATTCGGGGGATATTTCCTACGAGCAGTACTTC. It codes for CASSYDSGDISYEQYF.

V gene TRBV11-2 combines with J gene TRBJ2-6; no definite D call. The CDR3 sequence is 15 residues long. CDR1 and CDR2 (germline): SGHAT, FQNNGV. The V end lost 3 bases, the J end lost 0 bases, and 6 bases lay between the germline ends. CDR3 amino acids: CASSFAVSGANVLTF. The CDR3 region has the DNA TGTGCCAGCAGCTTTGCAGTCTCTGGGGCCAACGTCCTGACTTTC.

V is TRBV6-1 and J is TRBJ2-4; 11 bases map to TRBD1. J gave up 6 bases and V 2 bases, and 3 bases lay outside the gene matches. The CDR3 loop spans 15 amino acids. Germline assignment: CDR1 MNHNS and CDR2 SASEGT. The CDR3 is CASSETGTGGNIQYF. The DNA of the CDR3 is TGTGCCAGCAGTGAAACCGGGACAGGGGGAAACATTCAGTACTTC.

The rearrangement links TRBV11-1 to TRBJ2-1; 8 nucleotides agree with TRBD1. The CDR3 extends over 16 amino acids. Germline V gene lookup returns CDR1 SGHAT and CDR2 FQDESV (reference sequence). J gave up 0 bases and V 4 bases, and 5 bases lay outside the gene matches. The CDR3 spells CASSSRQGTSYNEQFF. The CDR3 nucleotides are TGTGCCAGCAGCTCCCGACAGGGGACCTCCTACAATGAGCAGTTCTTC.

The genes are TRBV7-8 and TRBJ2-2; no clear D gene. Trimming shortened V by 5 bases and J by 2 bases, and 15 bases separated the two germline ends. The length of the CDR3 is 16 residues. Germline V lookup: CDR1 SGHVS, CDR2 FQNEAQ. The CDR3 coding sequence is TGTGCCAGCAGCCGAGACGGTGGAGCTAACACCGGGGAGCTGTTTTTT. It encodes CASSRDGGANTGELFF.

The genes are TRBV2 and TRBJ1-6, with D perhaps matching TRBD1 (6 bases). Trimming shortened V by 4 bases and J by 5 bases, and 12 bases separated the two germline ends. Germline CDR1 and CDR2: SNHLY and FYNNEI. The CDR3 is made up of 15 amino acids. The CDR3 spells CASSGGTPDNSPLHF. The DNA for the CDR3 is TGTGCCAGCAGTGGGGGGACACCCGATAATTCACCCCTCCACTTT.